The 5 T cell receptor beta chains in this list originate from one sample, sequenced in a study of blood T cell repertoires in COVID-19. The method was immunoSEQ multiplex PCR; TCRdb's version includes in-frame clones alone and lacks a portion of them. The sample shows about 360,000 clones, more than 75% of them seen only once. Source material: peripheral blood. These receptors were collected from a human donor with acute or convalescent COVID-19. The donor label of this sample is uncertain.

J is TRBJ1-4 and V is TRBV28, with D perhaps TRBD1 (6 bases). Trimming left V 5 bases short and J 7 bases short, with 17 bases between. The germline gives CDR1 MDHEN, CDR2 SYDVKM. The CDR3 length is 15 residues. The CDR3 sequence is CASSGGLRPPEKLFF. CDR3 bases: TGTGCCAGCAGTGGGGGCCTCCGACCCCCTGAAAAACTGTTTTTT.

This clone has just a few counts. V is TRBV30 and J is TRBJ1-1; D not certain. The V and J ends lost 2 bases and 4 bases respectively, with 8 bases between them. The germline gives CDR1 GTSNPN, CDR2 SVGIG (reference sequence). This CDR3 has 12 amino acids. CDR3 nucleotide sequence: TGTGCCTGGAGTCCTACCGTCACTGAAGCTTTCTTT. Its protein product is CAWSPTVTEAFF. Combining the CDR3 with reference TRBV30 and TRBJ1-1 gives the whole variable domain SQTIHQWPATLVQPVGSPLSLECTVEGTSNPNLYWYRQAAGRGLQLLFYSVGIGQISSEVPQNLSASRPQDRQFILSSKKLLLSDSGFYLCAWSPTVTEAFFGQGTRLTVV.

The chain uses TRBV30 and TRBJ1-5; 11 bases fit TRBD1. This CDR3 is built from 15 residues. The junction had 3 bases not matched to a gene; V was cut back by 3 bases and J by 2 bases. The V gene's germline CDR1 is GTSNPN and CDR2 SVGIG (reference sequence). CDR3 coding DNA: TGTGCCTGGAGGGACAGGGGGCGCGGCAATCAGCCCCAGCATTTT. Its protein is CAWRDRGRGNQPQHF.

The rearrangement joins TRBV5-4 to TRBJ2-5; 8 bases are a match to TRBD1. CDR1 is SGHNT, CDR2 YYREEE, per germline (reference sequence). Trimming cost V 0 bases and J 5 bases; bases outside gene matches: 6. The CDR3 sequence is 15 residues long. The CDR3: CASSLAPGGWETQYF. In nucleotides, the CDR3 is TGTGCCAGCAGCTTGGCCCCAGGGGGCTGGGAGACCCAGTACTTC.

The chain is built from TRBV7-9 and TRBJ2-1; maybe TRBD1 (6 bases). V lost 1 base and J 4 bases, leaving 14 bases between the germline ends. The CDR3 length is 16 residues. Germline V gene sequence: CDR1 SEHNR, CDR2 FQNEAQ (reference sequence). Here the CDR3 DNA reads TGTGCCAGCAGCTTAGTTGGACAGCGTTTTTACAATGAGCAGTTCTTC. This encodes CASSLVGQRFYNEQFF.